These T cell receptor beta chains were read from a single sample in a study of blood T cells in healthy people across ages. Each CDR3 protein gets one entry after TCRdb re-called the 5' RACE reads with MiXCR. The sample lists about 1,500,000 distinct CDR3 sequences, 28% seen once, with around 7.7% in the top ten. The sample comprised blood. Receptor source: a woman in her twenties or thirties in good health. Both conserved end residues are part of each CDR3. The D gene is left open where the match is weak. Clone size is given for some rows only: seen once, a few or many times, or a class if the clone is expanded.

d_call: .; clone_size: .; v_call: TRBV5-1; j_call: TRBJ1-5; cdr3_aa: CASSLGPQNQPQHF; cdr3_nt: TGCGCCAGCAGCTTGGGACCGCAAAATCAGCCCCAGCATTTT
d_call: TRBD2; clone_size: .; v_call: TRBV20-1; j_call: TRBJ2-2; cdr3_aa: CSAGLALPANTGELFF; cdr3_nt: TGCAGTGCCGGACTAGCGCTCCCAGCGAACACCGGGGAGCTGTTTTTT
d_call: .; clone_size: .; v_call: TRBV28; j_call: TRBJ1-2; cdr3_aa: CASTYSVPVVYTF; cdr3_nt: TGTGCCAGCACCTATTCGGTCCCGGTGGTCTACACCTTC
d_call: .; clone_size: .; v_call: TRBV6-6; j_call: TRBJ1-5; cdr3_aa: CASRGKGWGNQPQHF; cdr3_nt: TGTGCCAGCCGTGGAAAGGGTTGGGGGAATCAGCCCCAGCATTTT
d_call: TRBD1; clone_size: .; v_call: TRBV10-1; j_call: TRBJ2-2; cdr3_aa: CASSTTTGEMLGELFF; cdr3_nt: TGCGCCAGCAGTACTACGACAGGGGAAATGCTCGGGGAGCTGTTTTTT
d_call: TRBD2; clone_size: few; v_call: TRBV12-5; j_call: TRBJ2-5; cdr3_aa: CASGWLAGVVETQYF; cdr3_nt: TGTGCTAGTGGTTGGCTAGCGGGAGTCGTAGAGACCCAGTACTTC
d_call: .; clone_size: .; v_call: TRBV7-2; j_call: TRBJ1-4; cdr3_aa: CASSPATHPNEKLFF; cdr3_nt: TGTGCCAGCAGCCCCGCCACACACCCTAATGAAAAACTGTTTTTT
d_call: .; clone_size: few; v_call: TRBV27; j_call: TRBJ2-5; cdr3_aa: CPSSQVSARKETQYF; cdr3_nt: TGTCCCAGCAGTCAGGTCTCGGCCAGGAAAGAGACCCAGTACTTC
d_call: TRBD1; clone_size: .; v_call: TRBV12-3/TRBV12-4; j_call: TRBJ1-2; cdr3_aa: CASSFGQGAGYGYTF; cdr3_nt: TGTGCCAGCAGTTTTGGACAGGGGGCCGGGTATGGCTACACCTTC
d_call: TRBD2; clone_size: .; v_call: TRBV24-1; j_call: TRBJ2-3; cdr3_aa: CATSATRGGGAGDTQYF; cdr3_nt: TGTGCCACCAGTGCCACTCGGGGGGGAGGAGCTGGTGATACGCAGTATTTT
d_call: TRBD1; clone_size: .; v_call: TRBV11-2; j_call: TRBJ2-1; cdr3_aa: CASSWGQGGNEQFF; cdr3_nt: TGTGCCAGCAGCTGGGGACAGGGGGGCAATGAGCAGTTCTTC
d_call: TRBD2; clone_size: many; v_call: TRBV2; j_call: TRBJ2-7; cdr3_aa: CASRTSGGVRGNEQYF; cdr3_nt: TGTGCCAGCAGGACTAGCGGGGGGGTACGCGGCAACGAGCAGTACTTC
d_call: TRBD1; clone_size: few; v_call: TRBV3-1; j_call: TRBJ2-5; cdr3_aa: CASSHGDRESFGQYF; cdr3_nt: TGTGCCAGCAGCCATGGGGACAGAGAGAGCTTCGGGCAGTACTTC
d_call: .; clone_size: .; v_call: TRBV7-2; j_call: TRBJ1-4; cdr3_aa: CASSLGARHEKLFF; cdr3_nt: TGTGCCAGCAGCTTGGGGGCGCGGCATGAAAAACTGTTTTTT
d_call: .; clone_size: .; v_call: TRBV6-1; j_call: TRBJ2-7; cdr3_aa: CASKGFPNEQYF; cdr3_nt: TGTGCCAGCAAAGGATTCCCCAATGAGCAGTACTTC
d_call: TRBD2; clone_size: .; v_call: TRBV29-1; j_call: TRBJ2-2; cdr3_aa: CSSSGSGGELFF; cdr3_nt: TGCAGCTCTAGCGGGAGCGGCGGGGAGCTGTTTTTT
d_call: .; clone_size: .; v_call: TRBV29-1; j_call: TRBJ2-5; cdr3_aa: CSVEGELLTGEQYF; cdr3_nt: TGCAGCGTTGAAGGGGAACTCTTAACGGGTGAGCAGTACTTC
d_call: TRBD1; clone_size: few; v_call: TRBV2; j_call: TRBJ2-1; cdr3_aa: CASSEEGQVLNEQFF; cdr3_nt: TGTGCCAGCAGTGAAGAGGGACAGGTACTCAATGAGCAGTTCTTC
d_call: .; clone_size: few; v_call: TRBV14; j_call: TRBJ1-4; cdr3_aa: CASSQTGTLHEKLFF; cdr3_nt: TGTGCCAGCAGCCAAACCGGGACCCTCCATGAAAAACTGTTTTTT
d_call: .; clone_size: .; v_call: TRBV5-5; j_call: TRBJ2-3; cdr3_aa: CASSADGATPDTQYF; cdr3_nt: TGTGCCAGCAGCGCCGACGGGGCAACCCCAGATACGCAGTATTTT
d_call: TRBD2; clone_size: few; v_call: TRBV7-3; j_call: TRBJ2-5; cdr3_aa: CASSLDGTGTSGGQTQYF; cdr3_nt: TGTGCCAGCAGCCTAGACGGAACCGGGACTAGCGGGGGACAGACCCAGTACTTC
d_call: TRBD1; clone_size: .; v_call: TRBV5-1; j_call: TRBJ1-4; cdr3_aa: CASSGMPGQGGEKLFF; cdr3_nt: TGCGCCAGCAGCGGAATGCCGGGACAGGGAGGCGAAAAACTGTTTTTT
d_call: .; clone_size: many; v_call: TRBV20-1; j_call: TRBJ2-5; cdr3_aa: CSAEMGRQWETQYF; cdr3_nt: TGCAGTGCCGAGATGGGACGTCAATGGGAGACCCAGTACTTC
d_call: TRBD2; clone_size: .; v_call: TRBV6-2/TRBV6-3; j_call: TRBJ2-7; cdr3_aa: CASSRPWSGAGGHEQYF; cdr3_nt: TGTGCCAGCAGCCGGCCGTGGAGCGGGGCAGGCGGCCACGAGCAGTACTTC
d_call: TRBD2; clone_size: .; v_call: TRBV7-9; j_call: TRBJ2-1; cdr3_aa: CASRAGLAGENEQFF; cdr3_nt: TGTGCCAGCAGGGCGGGACTAGCGGGAGAAAATGAGCAGTTCTTC
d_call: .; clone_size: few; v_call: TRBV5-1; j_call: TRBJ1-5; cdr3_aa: CASSLSPVPNQPQHF; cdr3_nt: TGCGCCAGCAGCTTGTCCCCGGTACCCAATCAGCCCCAGCATTTT
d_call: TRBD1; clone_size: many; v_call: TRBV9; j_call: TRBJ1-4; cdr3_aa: CASSVDREGNEKLFF; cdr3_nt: TGTGCCAGCAGCGTGGACAGGGAGGGTAATGAAAAACTGTTTTTT
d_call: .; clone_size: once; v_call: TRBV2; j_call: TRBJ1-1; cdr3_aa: CASSERVALNTEAFF; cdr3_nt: TGTGCCAGCAGTGAACGGGTCGCTCTGAACACTGAAGCTTTCTTT
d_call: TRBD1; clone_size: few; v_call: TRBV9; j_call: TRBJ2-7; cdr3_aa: CASSVGDRLSEQYF; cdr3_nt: TGTGCCAGCAGCGTAGGGGACAGACTTAGCGAGCAGTACTTC
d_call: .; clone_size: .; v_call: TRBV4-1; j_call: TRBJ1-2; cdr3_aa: CASSHAGAGGYTF; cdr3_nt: TGCGCCAGCAGTCATGCCGGGGCGGGTGGCTACACCTTC
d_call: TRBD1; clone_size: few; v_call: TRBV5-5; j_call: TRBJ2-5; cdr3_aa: CASSWGTALGETQYF; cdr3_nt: TGTGCCAGCAGCTGGGGGACAGCCTTAGGGGAGACCCAGTACTTC
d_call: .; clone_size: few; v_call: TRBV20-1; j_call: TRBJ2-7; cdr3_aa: CSARERVRASSYEQYF; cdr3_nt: TGCAGTGCTAGAGAGCGGGTACGGGCGAGCTCCTACGAGCAGTACTTC
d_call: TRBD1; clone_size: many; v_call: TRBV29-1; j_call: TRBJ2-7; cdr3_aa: CSVGNRGLYEQYF; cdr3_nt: TGCAGCGTTGGGAACAGGGGGTTGTACGAGCAGTACTTC
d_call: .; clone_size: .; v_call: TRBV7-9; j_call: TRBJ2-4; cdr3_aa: CASSLALRSGENIQYF; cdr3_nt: TGTGCCAGCAGCTTAGCTCTGAGGAGCGGAGAAAACATTCAGTACTTC
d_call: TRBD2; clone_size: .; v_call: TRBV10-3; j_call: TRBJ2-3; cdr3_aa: CAISRLAETSTDTQYF; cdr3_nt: TGTGCCATCAGCCGACTAGCGGAGACTAGCACAGATACGCAGTATTTT
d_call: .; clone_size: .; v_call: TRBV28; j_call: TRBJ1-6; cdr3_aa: CASSFAVPPSGAVGSPLHF; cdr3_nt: TGTGCCAGCAGTTTCGCCGTTCCCCCCTCGGGCGCGGTGGGGTCACCCCTCCACTTT
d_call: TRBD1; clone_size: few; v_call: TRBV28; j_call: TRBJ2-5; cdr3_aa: CASTRGDRAQETQYF; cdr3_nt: TGTGCCAGCACTCGAGGAGACAGGGCACAAGAGACCCAGTACTTC
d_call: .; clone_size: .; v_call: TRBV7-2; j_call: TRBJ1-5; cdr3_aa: CASSLSAGSNQPQHF; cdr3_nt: TGTGCCAGCAGCCTAAGTGCAGGGAGCAATCAGCCCCAGCATTTT
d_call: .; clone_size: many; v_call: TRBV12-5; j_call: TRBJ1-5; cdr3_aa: CASGPGGGNQPQHF; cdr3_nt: TGTGCCAGCGGGCCCGGAGGTGGCAATCAGCCCCAGCATTTT
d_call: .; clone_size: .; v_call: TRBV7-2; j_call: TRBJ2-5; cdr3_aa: CASSPNGAQETQYF; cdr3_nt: TGTGCCAGCAGCCCGAATGGAGCCCAAGAGACCCAGTACTTC
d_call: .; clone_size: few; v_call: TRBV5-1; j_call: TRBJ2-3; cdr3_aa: CASRGRDSPTDTQYF; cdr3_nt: TGCGCCAGCAGGGGCCGGGACTCACCAACAGATACGCAGTATTTT